This T cell receptor beta chain was recovered during a study of post-analysis software for immune sequencing data. For the study at large: The disease courses covered relapsing-remitting, secondary progressive and progressive-relapsing multiple sclerosis. Study results and limitations: Multiple sclerosis patients had significantly lower normalized Chao1 diversity than controls. F-measure co-clustering was strong for batch-matched samples. Patients used about 5 TRBV segments, including TRBV5-6, TRBV5-1 and TRBV20-1, more often than controls.

The CDR3 consists of 16 residues. Germline V gives CDR1 DFQATT, CDR2 SNEGSKA (reference sequence). The germline V and J ends were trimmed by 5 bases and 2 bases, with 22 bases remaining between them. Unique molecular identifiers were built into the TCR beta cDNA libraries. TCRdb ran MiXCR on the PCR reads and lists one entry per CDR3 protein. The top ten clones hold 13% of a sample with approximately 360,000 distinct CDR3 sequences, roughly 35% of them seen once. This clonotype was observed a handful of times. The target antigen is unknown. The chain combines TRBV20-1 with TRBJ2-7; TRBD2 is a possible D gene (5 bases). This TCR came from a girl between 10 and 17 years old with multiple sclerosis. The sample was blood. The CDR3 DNA reads TGCAGTGCTCCACTAGAAGTCTCTAGCAGCCCCTACGAGCAGTACTTC. Translation: CSAPLEVSSSPYEQYF.